The T cell receptor (beta chain) under discussion was sequenced for a study of metastatic and nonmetastatic thyroid tumors. Until they underwent thyroid surgery, no patient had received any treatment. The ends lost 5 bases at V and 0 bases at J; junction bases unmatched: 6. The CDR3 runs 15 residues. CDR1 SGHRS and CDR2 YFSETQ come from the germline V gene. TCRdb called clones again from the PCR reads with MiXCR. Of around 16,000 clones listed, around a third were seen once; the top ten hold over 10%. Sequences were obtained from tumor tissue. The sequence derives from a male donor with papillary thyroid cancer or a benign thyroid nodule (not recorded which). Some clones in this sample may be carry-over from other donors' samples. This chain joins TRBV5-1 and TRBJ2-3; 7 bases align to TRBD2. The CDR3 DNA sequence: TGCGCCAGCAGTTTGCAGCGGGATAGCACAGATACGCAGTATTTT. It translates to CASSLQRDSTDTQYF.